The 2 T cell receptor beta chains below all came from one sample that was sequenced in a study of tumor and adjacent non-tumor tissue in lung cancer listed by TCRdb under 2018. The library was built by means of multiplex PCR. Sequencing instrument: Illumina HiSeq 2500. TCRbeta libraries were constructed through three rounds of nested PCR with primers (Table S4) according to protocols modified from ARM-PCR. TCRdb trimmed the raw reads at Q25, called clones with MiXCR and kept productive beta chains. Rows matching on CDR3 protein sequence are summarized as one entry with the most common DNA and genes. The sample data list about 100,000 distinct CDR3 sequences, and about 62% of these were observed just once. Roughly 18% of the sample lies in the top ten. RNA was isolated from bulk unsorted tissue, and RNA quality was assessed with a NanoDrop ND-1000 and an Agilent 2100. Distant non-tumor tissue taken more than 3 cm from the tumor edge was used as the normal lung sample.

The sample consisted of distant non-tumor lung tissue. The receptors here all came from a man aged 30-40 years with non-small cell lung cancer.

About this clonotype: It may be a read error: a sequence one base away is much more abundant. The V and J genes are TRBV28 and TRBJ2-6, with a possible D match to TRBD2 (5 bases). Germline values: CDR1 MDHEN, CDR2 SYDVKM. The CDR3 length is 18 residues. Trimming removed 8 bases at V and 0 bases at J, with 20 bases between. The CDR3 coding sequence is TGTGCCAGCCGGGAATCGAATCTAGGCTTCTCTGGGGCCAACGTCCTGACTTTC. Translating it yields CASRESNLGFSGANVLTF.

This chain joins TRBV4-3 and TRBJ2-2; D call uncertain. Trimming shortened V by 4 bases and J by 7 bases, and 19 bases separated the two germline ends. The CDR3 length is 16 residues. Germline V gene lookup returns CDR1 LGHNA and CDR2 YSLEER. The DNA for the CDR3 is TGCGCCAGCAGCCCTAGTGCGTGGGCAGTCGGCGGGGAGCTGTTTTTT. Translated, it gives CASSPSAWAVGGELFF.